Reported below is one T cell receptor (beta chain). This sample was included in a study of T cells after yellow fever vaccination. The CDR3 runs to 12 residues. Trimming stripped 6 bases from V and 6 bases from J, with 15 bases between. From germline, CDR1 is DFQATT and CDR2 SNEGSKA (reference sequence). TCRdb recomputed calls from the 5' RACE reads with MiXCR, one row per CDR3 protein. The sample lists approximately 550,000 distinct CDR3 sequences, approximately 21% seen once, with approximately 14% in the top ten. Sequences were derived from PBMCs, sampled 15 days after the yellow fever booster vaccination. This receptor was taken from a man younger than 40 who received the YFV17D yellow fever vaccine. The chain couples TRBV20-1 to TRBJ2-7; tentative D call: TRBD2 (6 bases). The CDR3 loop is CSAGGTLVEQYF. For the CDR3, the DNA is TGCAGTGCCGGCGGGACTCTAGTCGAGCAGTACTTC.